A selection of T cell receptor beta chains follows, all from one sample in a study of blood T cell repertoires in COVID-19. Sequencing used immunoSEQ multiplex PCR; TCRdb keeps in-frame clones, though not all of them. Altogether about 240,000 clones are present, approximately 86% being singletons, with the ten largest covering 2.5% to 3%. Input material: PBMCs or T cells enriched from blood (not recorded which). These receptors came from a young woman with acute COVID-19. The conserved cysteine and the conserved F or W are not part of the CDR3 here.

J gene: TRBJ1-5
V gene: TRBV30
CDR3 length: 11
CDR3 protein: AWTNGGNQPQH

J gene: TRBJ2-7
V gene: TRBV3-1/TRBV3-2
CDR3 length: 9
CDR3 protein: ASSLMREQY

J gene: TRBJ2-7
V gene: TRBV11-2
CDR3 length: 12
CDR3 protein: ASSLVGRAYEQY

J gene: TRBJ2-3
V gene: TRBV4-1
CDR3 length: 13
CDR3 protein: ASSLQGAGTDTQY

J gene: TRBJ1-6
V gene: TRBV14
CDR3 length: 14
CDR3 protein: ASSQVGGPRISPLH

J gene: TRBJ1-6
V gene: TRBV6-5
CDR3 length: 12
CDR3 protein: ASTRTGDNSPLH

J gene: TRBJ1-3
V gene: TRBV5-1
CDR3 length: 13
CDR3 protein: ASSRGTEPGNTIY

J gene: TRBJ2-7
V gene: TRBV5-4
CDR3 length: 13
CDR3 protein: ASSLGAGGRDEQY

J gene: TRBJ2-3
V gene: TRBV19
CDR3 length: 15
CDR3 protein: ASSIEAGTGSTDTQY

J gene: TRBJ1-2
V gene: TRBV15
CDR3 length: 11
CDR3 protein: ATSRERGSGYT

J gene: TRBJ2-7
V gene: TRBV6-5
CDR3 length: 11
CDR3 protein: ASKKRGAYEQY

J gene: TRBJ2-3
V gene: TRBV5-1
CDR3 length: 12
CDR3 protein: ASSLVGGEDTQY

J gene: TRBJ1-2
V gene: TRBV6-1
CDR3 length: 11
CDR3 protein: ASSEGPAYGYT

J gene: TRBJ1-1
V gene: TRBV3-1/TRBV3-2
CDR3 length: 12
CDR3 protein: ASRLNLQGIEAF

J gene: TRBJ1-1
V gene: TRBV10-3
CDR3 length: 13
CDR3 protein: AISETGQGFTEAF

J gene: TRBJ2-7
V gene: TRBV4-2
CDR3 length: 12
CDR3 protein: ASSKTSGNYEQY

J gene: TRBJ2-7
V gene: TRBV7-2
CDR3 length: 12
CDR3 protein: ASSLGDRPYEQY

J gene: TRBJ1-2
V gene: TRBV14
CDR3 length: 11
CDR3 protein: ASSQVGAYGYT

J gene: TRBJ2-6
V gene: TRBV2
CDR3 length: 13
CDR3 protein: ASSDPGSGANVLT

J gene: TRBJ1-1
V gene: TRBV18
CDR3 length: 14
CDR3 protein: ASSLSPPRQNTEAF

J gene: TRBJ2-2
V gene: TRBV7-6
CDR3 length: 12
CDR3 protein: ASSRTGGTGELF

J gene: TRBJ1-3
V gene: TRBV13
CDR3 length: 13
CDR3 protein: ASSLGAFSGNTIY